This T cell receptor beta chain was recovered during a study of response to subunit inactivated influenza vaccine (dated by TCRdb to the late 2010s). As for the study more broadly: To follow how T cells responded to a trivalent subunit inactivated influenza vaccine, the researchers relied on deep quantitative profiling of the T cell receptor repertoire.

Library preparation employed RT-PCR. This sample was sequenced with an Illumina HiSeq 2500. TCRdb passed the public sequencing reads through fastp at Q25 and MiXCR, retaining productive beta sequences. Each record represents a unique CDR3 protein, reported with the most common genes and DNA among its rows. Recorded for this sample are roughly 190,000 distinct CDR3 sequences; roughly an eighth of them occurred a single time. The ten top clones hold approximately 27% of the sample. The paper's findings and limits, for the study overall: The authors suggested that each seasonal influenza vaccination may recruit only a limited number of new T cells.

This clonotype showed up just a few times. The target of this receptor is not known. No per-base quality is available; no much larger clone lies one base away. The V end loses 6 bases and the J end loses 0 bases, and a stretch of 12 bases separates them. The CDR3, cysteine through phenylalanine, is 14 amino acids long. The entry retains the CDR3 DNA only, 42 bases that are in frame from base 1. This material consisted of CD8+ T cells sorted from PBMCs, taken about 5 days after vaccination. The sequence is built from TRBV12-3 or TRBV12-4 and TRBJ2-7, with an unclear D gene assignment. The clonotype comes from a man aged 50-59 years who received an inactivated influenza vaccine. Donor details come from another sample of the same person, matched by shared clones. The nucleotides read TGTGCCAGCAGCCCGGACGGAGTCTCCTACGAGCAGTACTTC. Translation gives CASSPDGVSYEQYF.